This T cell receptor beta chain was obtained from a study of a mutant IDH1 vaccine in newly diagnosed glioma. The overall study: Vaccinations were initiated 4-6 weeks following radiotherapy alone, or were given together with temozolomide cycles.

Assay: immunoSEQ multiplex PCR; the TCRdb copy retains only in-frame clones and omits some. The table includes 25,000 to 35,000 clones, 65% to 85% detected once. As regards this clone: Its antigen is as yet unknown.

The sample's time point: week 47, end of study. The content of each vaccine dose was 300 ug of mutant IDH1 20-mer peptide, and topical imiquimod accompanied it. The length of the CDR3 is 13 residues. CDR1 is SEHNR, CDR2 FQNEAQ, per germline (reference sequence). The ends were cut back, 5 bases at V and 3 bases at J, with 11 bases in the middle. The sample consisted of PBMCs, taken from a glioma patient whose treatment included an IDH1 peptide vaccine. The rearrangement joins TRBV7-9 to TRBJ2-7; TRBD1 is a possible D gene (6 bases). The sequence came from a man aged 30 to 39 with glioma. The CDR3 DNA follows: TGTGCCAGCAGCCTAGGACAGCTCTACGAGCAGTACTTC. This codes for CASSLGQLYEQYF. The complete variable domain, with remaining parts taken from reference TRBV7-9 and TRBJ2-7, reads DTGVSQNPRHKITKRGQNVTFRCDPISEHNRLYWYRQTLGQGPEFLTYFQNEAQLEKSRLLSDRFSAERPKGSFSTLEIQRTEQGDSAMYLCASSLGQLYEQYFGPGTRLTVT.